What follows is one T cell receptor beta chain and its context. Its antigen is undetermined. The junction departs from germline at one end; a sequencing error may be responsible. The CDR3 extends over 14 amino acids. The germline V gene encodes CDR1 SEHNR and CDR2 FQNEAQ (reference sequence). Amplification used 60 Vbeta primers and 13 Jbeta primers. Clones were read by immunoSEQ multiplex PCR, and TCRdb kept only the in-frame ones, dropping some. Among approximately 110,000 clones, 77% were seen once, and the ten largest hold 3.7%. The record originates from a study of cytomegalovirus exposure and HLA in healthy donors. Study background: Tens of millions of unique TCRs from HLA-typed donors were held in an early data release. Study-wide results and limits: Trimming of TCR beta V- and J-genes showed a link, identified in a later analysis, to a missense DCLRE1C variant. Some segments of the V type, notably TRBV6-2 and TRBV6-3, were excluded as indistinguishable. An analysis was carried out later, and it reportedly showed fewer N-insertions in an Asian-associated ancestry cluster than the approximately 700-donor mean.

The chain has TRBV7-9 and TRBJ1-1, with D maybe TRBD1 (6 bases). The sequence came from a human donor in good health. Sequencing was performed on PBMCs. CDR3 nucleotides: TGTTCCAGCAGCTTAGTAGGCAGGGGCTCTGGGGCTTTCTTT. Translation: CSSSLVGRGSGAFF.